Shown below are 31 T cell receptor beta chains from a single sample sequenced in a study of T cell changes during pregnancy in multiple sclerosis. The data were produced by immunoSEQ multiplex PCR, yet TCRdb's version contains in-frame clones alone and is incomplete. Of approximately 40,000 clones listed, about 96% are singletons. The sample in question was peripheral blood, obtained in the second trimester of pregnancy. These receptors originate from a female donor with multiple sclerosis, enrolled in a pregnancy study.

The chain uses TRBV5-5 and TRBJ2-3; 7 nucleotides match TRBD1. With 4 bases clipped from V and 3 bases from J, the junction kept 17 bases outside the gene matches. CDR3 length equals 18 residues. The germline CDR1 and CDR2 sequences are SGHKS and YYEKEE (reference sequence). DNA of the CDR3: TGTGCCAGCAGCCCCCGATACAACAGGGGAACGGCTACAGATACGCAGTATTTT. Amino acid sequence: CASSPRYNRGTATDTQYF.

This chain links TRBV7-2 with TRBJ2-1; 8 bases fit TRBD1. This CDR3 is built from 18 residues. Germline loops: CDR1 SGHTA, CDR2 FQGNSA. V lost 5 bases to trimming and J lost 5 bases; unmatched junction nucleotides: 17. In nucleotides, the CDR3 is TGTGCCAGCAGCCTCCAGGACAGGGTATTGACCCTCAACAATGAGCAGTTCTTC. Amino acid sequence: CASSLQDRVLTLNNEQFF.

The V call is TRBV5-1, the J call TRBJ1-1, with a possible D match to TRBD1 (5 bases). The CDR3 is made up of 14 amino acids. V was pared by 4 bases and J by 1 base, with 11 bases between. The germline V gene encodes CDR1 SGHRS and CDR2 YFSETQ. CDR3 nucleotide sequence: TGCGCCAGCAGCATGGGACGGGGGAACACTGAAGCTTTCTTT. Amino acid sequence: CASSMGRGNTEAFF.

The chain has TRBV7-2 and TRBJ2-7; D is ambiguous. V was cut by 5 bases and J by 5 bases, with 10 bases left in between. The CDR3 contains 12 residues. Germline V gene data show CDR1 as SGHTA and CDR2 as FQGNSA. This CDR3 is CASSPLLDEQYF. The CDR3 coding sequence is TGTGCCAGCAGCCCACTATTAGACGAGCAGTACTTC.

The chain uses TRBV7-2 and TRBJ2-7; 8 bases map to TRBD1. The V segment lost 3 bases and the J segment 4 bases; nucleotides outside the gene matches: 8. CDR3 size: 15 residues. The germline gives CDR1 SGHTA, CDR2 FQGNSA. CDR3 sequence reads: CASSLEQGGLYEQYF. The DNA of the CDR3 is TGTGCCAGCAGCTTGGAACAGGGGGGCTTATACGAGCAGTACTTC.

This sequence joins TRBV19 and TRBJ2-7; 9 bases agree with TRBD2. Trimming cost V 3 bases and J 3 bases; bases outside gene matches: 6. Per the germline V gene, CDR1 is LNHDA and CDR2 is SQIVND (reference sequence). The CDR3 runs to 15 residues. In DNA form, the CDR3 reads TGTGCCAGTAGTATCCGACTAGCGGAGTTCTACGAGCAGTACTTC. It yields the protein CASSIRLAEFYEQYF. Together with reference TRBV19 and TRBJ2-7, the CDR3 gives the full variable domain: DGGITQSPKYLFRKEGQNVTLSCEQNLNHDAMYWYRQDPGQGLRLIYYSQIVNDFQKGDIAEGYSVSREKKESFPLTVTSAQKNPTAFYLCASSIRLAEFYEQYFGPGTRLTVT.

The V and J genes are TRBV7-2 and TRBJ1-5; weak D call: TRBD1 (6 bases). This CDR3 is built from 15 residues. Germline assignment: CDR1 SGHTA and CDR2 FQGNSA. Trimming stripped 4 bases from V and 1 base from J, with 11 bases between. CDR3 protein: CASSSGVFSNQPQHF. CDR3 nucleotides: TGTGCCAGCAGCTCAGGGGTTTTCAGCAATCAGCCCCAGCATTTT.

V is TRBV28 and J is TRBJ1-2; D possibly corresponds to TRBD1 (5 bases). The CDR3 has 14 amino acids. Germline V CDR1 and CDR2: MDHEN, SYDVKM. Trimming removed 2 bases from V and 7 bases from J, with 14 bases in between. The CDR3: CASSLPRQFSGYTF. In DNA, the CDR3 is TGTGCCAGCAGTTTACCCAGACAGTTTTCTGGCTACACCTTC.

This clone has just one count. The J gene is TRBJ2-1, the V gene TRBV4-3; the match to TRBD2 covers 11 bases. Trimming removed 0 bases from V and 0 bases from J; junction bases left unmatched: 7. This CDR3 is built from 19 residues. Germline V gives CDR1 LGHNA, CDR2 YSLEER. CDR3 DNA sequence: TGCGCCAGCAGCCAAGATAGGCTAGCGGGGGGAAGCTCCTACAATGAGCAGTTCTTC. Protein product: CASSQDRLAGGSSYNEQFF.

In this sample, this clone turned up once. V usage is TRBV5-6 and J usage is TRBJ2-1, with TRBD2 matching over 12 bases. Germline V lookup: CDR1 SGHDT, CDR2 YYEEEE. The ends lost 0 bases at V and 4 bases at J; junction bases unmatched: 8. The length of the CDR3 is 18 residues. CDR3 residues: CASSLGLAGGRGYNEQFF. The CDR3 DNA reads TGTGCCAGCAGCTTGGGTCTAGCGGGAGGGCGAGGGTACAATGAGCAGTTCTTC.

The V call is TRBV19, the J call TRBJ2-5; 8 nucleotides match TRBD2. This CDR3 region has 15 residues. The V gene end was trimmed by 7 bases and the J gene end by 2 bases; junction bases not matched to a gene: 9. Germline values: CDR1 LNHDA, CDR2 SQIVND (reference sequence). The CDR3 DNA reads TGTGCCAGTACCGCCAGCGGGGGCCAACAAGAGACCCAGTACTTC. It encodes CASTASGGQQETQYF.

The table lists this clone with a count of one. The chain recombines TRBV5-1 with TRBJ2-2; D remains unclear. Germline V lookup: CDR1 SGHRS, CDR2 YFSETQ. The length of the CDR3 is 15 residues. V gave up 4 bases and J gave up 0 bases, with 10 bases separating them. Here the CDR3 reads CASSLTRANTGELFF. The CDR3 coding sequence is TGCGCCAGCAGCCTTACTCGGGCGAACACCGGGGAGCTGTTTTTT.

V usage is TRBV28 and J usage is TRBJ2-1, with 7 bases that match TRBD1. Trimming at V came to 2 bases and at J to 2 bases, leaving 6 bases not matched to a gene. CDR3 length: 16 residues. Germline V CDR1 and CDR2: MDHEN, SYDVKM. In DNA form, the CDR3 reads TGTGCCAGCAGTTTAAACACAGGGGTGACCTACAATGAGCAGTTCTTC. Translating it yields CASSLNTGVTYNEQFF.

The CDR3 coding sequence is TGTGCCAGCAGGAATGAGGGTTACCCTAGCACAGATACGCAGTATTTT. Translated: CASRNEGYPSTDTQYF. The chain joins TRBV2 to TRBJ2-3, with D perhaps TRBD2 (5 bases). The CDR3 length is 16 residues. The germline V gene has CDR1 SNHLY and CDR2 FYNNEI. Trimming stripped 6 bases from V and 0 bases from J, with 16 bases between.

V is TRBV4-1 and J is TRBJ1-1; D is undetermined. The V gene's germline CDR1 is MGHRA and CDR2 YSYEKL. This CDR3 spans 16 amino acids. The germline V and J ends were trimmed by 2 bases and 1 base, with 14 bases remaining between them. Here the CDR3 reads CASSQPPRQENTEAFF. Here the CDR3 DNA reads TGCGCCAGCAGCCAACCCCCCCGGCAGGAGAACACTGAAGCTTTCTTT.

The chain carries TRBV25-1 and TRBJ2-7, with 11 bases aligning to TRBD2. The CDR3 is 15 residues long. Trimming cost V 1 base and J 2 bases; bases outside gene matches: 1. Looked up from germline, CDR1 is MGHDK and CDR2 is SYGVNS. The CDR3 nucleotides are TGTGCCAGCAGTGAATCTAGCGGGAGGACCTACGAGCAGTACTTC. It yields the protein CASSESSGRTYEQYF.

V is TRBV29-1 and J is TRBJ1-2, with unresolved D. V shed 4 bases and J shed 0 bases, with 9 bases lying between them. CDR3 size: 13 residues. Germline values: CDR1 SQVTM, CDR2 ANQGSEA. This chain's CDR3 is CSVVRAPNYGYTF. The DNA for the CDR3 is TGCAGCGTTGTGCGGGCGCCTAACTATGGCTACACCTTC. Full variable domain (missing parts from reference TRBV29-1 and TRBJ1-2): SAVISQKPSRDICQRGTSLTIQCQVDSQVTMMFWYRQQPGQSLTLIATANQGSEATYESGFVIDKFPISRPNLTFSTLTVSNMSPEDSSIYLCSVVRAPNYGYTFGSGTRLTVV.

This chain joins TRBV6-5 and TRBJ1-2; 7 bases line up with TRBD1. This CDR3 has 15 amino acids. Germline CDR1 reads MNHEY; CDR2 reads SVGAGI. J lost 4 bases, V lost 6 bases, and 11 bases had no gene match. CDR3: CASREPGGSGYGYTF. The CDR3 DNA reads TGTGCCAGCAGGGAGCCAGGGGGATCGGGCTATGGCTACACCTTC.

This sequence joins TRBV19 and TRBJ1-5; D unresolved. V lost 3 bases, J lost 6 bases, and 9 bases lay in between. Germline CDR1 and CDR2: LNHDA and SQIVND (reference sequence). The CDR3 totals 13 residues. The CDR3 DNA reads TGTGCCAGTAGTATCCGTCGAGGTCAGCCCCAGCATTTT. Its protein is CASSIRRGQPQHF.

The chain uses TRBV30 and TRBJ2-3, with TRBD2 matching 10 bases. The CDR3 length is 14 residues. V shed 3 bases, J shed 0 bases, and the junction held 0 bases outside the gene matches. The germline CDR1 and CDR2 sequences are GTSNPN and SVGIG (reference sequence). This CDR3 is CAWRTSGSTDTQYF. CDR3 nucleotides: TGTGCCTGGAGGACTAGCGGGAGCACAGATACGCAGTATTTT.

The rearrangement links TRBV7-6 to TRBJ2-2; D is possibly TRBD1 (6 bases). V shed 5 bases and J shed 0 bases, with 10 bases lying between them. Germline values: CDR1 SGHVS, CDR2 FNYEAQ. The CDR3 is 15 amino acids. For the CDR3, the DNA is TGTGCCAGCAGCAGGGGACAAGCGAACACCGGGGAGCTGTTTTTT. It specifies CASSRGQANTGELFF.

The chain links TRBV19 to TRBJ2-5; 7 bases are shared with TRBD1. This CDR3 comprises 19 residues. In germline, CDR1 is LNHDA, CDR2 SQIVND (reference sequence). Losses at the gene ends were 4 bases for V and 1 base for J; bases not matched to a gene: 18. CDR3 protein: CASSTTSKGTGTAQETQYF. CDR3 coding DNA: TGTGCCAGTAGTACCACATCAAAAGGAACCGGGACAGCCCAAGAGACCCAGTACTTC.

The rearrangement links TRBV28 to TRBJ2-3; TRBD1 is a possible D gene (7 bases). CDR3 size: 17 residues. Germline V lookup: CDR1 MDHEN, CDR2 SYDVKM. V shed 4 bases and J shed 2 bases, with 19 bases lying between them. CDR3 in DNA: TGTGCCAGCAGTTCACCTCGGGCAGGGGGGAACACAGATACGCAGTATTTT. It is translated as CASSSPRAGGNTDTQYF.

This chain connects TRBV7-2 to TRBJ2-7, with 7 bases matching TRBD1. CDR1 SGHTA and CDR2 FQGNSA come from the germline V gene. V lost 5 bases, J lost 7 bases, and 11 bases stayed unmatched. This CDR3 contains 14 residues. CDR3 amino acids: CASSASPGGREQYF. DNA for the CDR3: TGTGCCAGCAGCGCCAGCCCAGGGGGTCGGGAGCAGTACTTC.

V is TRBV6-1 and J is TRBJ2-2, with TRBD2 identical over 7 bases. This CDR3 is 16 amino acids long. Germline lookup yields CDR1 MNHNS and CDR2 SASEGT. Germline trimming cut 4 bases from V and 4 bases from J; bases unmatched to any gene: 9. CDR3 residues: CASSAQRGGITGELFF. CDR3 coding DNA: TGTGCCAGCAGTGCACAGCGGGGAGGTATCACCGGGGAGCTGTTTTTT.

The J gene is TRBJ2-7, the V gene TRBV19; 8 bases line up with TRBD1. The germline CDR1 and CDR2 sequences are LNHDA and SQIVND (reference sequence). This CDR3 has 14 residues. Trimming removed 9 bases from V and 2 bases from J; junction bases left unmatched: 9. Here the CDR3 reads CASRPYRGAYEQYF. The CDR3 region has the DNA TGTGCCAGCAGACCTTACAGGGGGGCCTACGAGCAGTACTTC. The whole variable domain, filled in from reference TRBV19 and TRBJ2-7, reads DGGITQSPKYLFRKEGQNVTLSCEQNLNHDAMYWYRQDPGQGLRLIYYSQIVNDFQKGDIAEGYSVSREKKESFPLTVTSAQKNPTAFYLCASRPYRGAYEQYFGPGTRLTVT.

The rearrangement joins TRBV5-1 to TRBJ2-5; 9 positions agree with TRBD2. Germline CDR1 reads SGHRS; CDR2 reads YFSETQ. Germline trimming cut 7 bases from V and 1 base from J; bases unmatched to any gene: 11. The CDR3 consists of 16 residues. The CDR3 nucleotides are TGCGCCAGCTCGCTTGGCTTGACTAGCGGCCAAGAGACCCAGTACTTC. The encoded protein is CASSLGLTSGQETQYF. Using reference TRBV5-1 and TRBJ2-5 for the parts outside the CDR3, the full variable domain is KAGVTQTPRYLIKTRGQQVTLSCSPISGHRSVSWYQQTPGQGLQFLFEYFSETQRNKGNFPGRFSGRQFSNSRSEMNVSTLELGDSALYLCASSLGLTSGQETQYFGPGTRLLVL.

The chain carries TRBV30 and TRBJ1-1, with D perhaps matching TRBD1 (5 bases). The CDR3 has 15 amino acids. Germline-derived CDR1 and CDR2 are GTSNPN and SVGIG (reference sequence). The V end lost 2 bases, the J end lost 2 bases, and 15 bases lay between the germline ends. CDR3 sequence (DNA): TGTGCCTGGAGTATAAACTTTCAGGGTAACACTGAAGCTTTCTTT. Translated, it gives CAWSINFQGNTEAFF.

J is TRBJ2-7 and V is TRBV15; tentative D call: TRBD1 (6 bases). CDR1 and CDR2 (germline): LNHNV, YYDKDF (reference sequence). V was pared by 2 bases and J by 3 bases, with 11 bases between. The CDR3 is 14 residues long. The CDR3 nucleotides read TGTGCCACCAGCAGATCAGGACAGAACTACGAGCAGTACTTC. It codes for CATSRSGQNYEQYF.

The CDR3 sequence is CASRWGQGYQPQHF. The CDR3 DNA reads as TGTGCCAGCAGGTGGGGACAGGGTTATCAGCCCCAGCATTTT. V gene TRBV28 combines with J gene TRBJ1-5; 9 bases fit TRBD1. CDR1 is MDHEN, CDR2 SYDVKM, per germline. V was pared by 6 bases and J by 5 bases, with 5 bases of the junction left unmatched. The CDR3 totals 14 residues.

The chain couples TRBV4-1 to TRBJ2-2; 10 nucleotides match TRBD1. The CDR3 contains 15 residues. Trimming removed 3 bases from V and 6 bases from J; junction bases left unmatched: 4. Germline loops: CDR1 MGHRA, CDR2 YSYEKL. The CDR3 is CASSQDRGTAGELFF. CDR3 nucleotide sequence: TGCGCCAGCAGCCAGGACAGGGGGACGGCCGGGGAGCTGTTTTTT.